The rows below give T cell receptor beta chains drawn from one sample of a study of cytomegalovirus exposure and HLA in healthy donors. Data came from immunoSEQ multiplex PCR; TCRdb stores just in-frame clones and leaves some out. The sample has about 170,000 clones, approximately 67% seen once. The source material was PBMCs. Receptors originate from a middle-aged man in good health and CMV-seronegative. CDR3s include the opening cysteine and the closing phenylalanine or tryptophan. The D gene is left open where the match is weak. Clone size is stated in some rows and not others, as once, few, many or a class when expanded.

>TRBV29-1|-|-|TRBJ2-7
CSVAVQDYEQYF
TGCAGCGTTGCGGTCCAAGACTACGAGCAGTACTTC
>TRBV25-1|TRBD1|-|TRBJ2-3
CASSVPGQWAGSTDTQYF
TGTGCCAGCAGTGTCCCGGGACAGTGGGCCGGGAGCACAGATACGCAGTATTTT
>TRBV15|TRBD1|-|TRBJ1-2
CATSRDLTGVGYGYTF
TGTGCCACCAGCAGAGATTTAACAGGGGTCGGCTATGGCTACACCTTC
>TRBV4-2|-|-|TRBJ2-1
CASRGRANEQFF
TGTGCCAGCCGGGGAAGGGCCAATGAGCAGTTCTTC
>TRBV14|TRBD1|-|TRBJ1-4
CASSQDQGATNEKLFF
TGTGCCAGCAGCCAAGATCAGGGGGCAACTAATGAAAAACTGTTTTTT
>TRBV19|TRBD1|-|TRBJ1-5
CASSRTGFNQPQHF
TGTGCCAGTAGTCGGACAGGCTTCAATCAGCCCCAGCATTTT
>TRBV19|-|-|TRBJ2-7
CASSFRLLVPYEQYF
TGTGCCAGTAGTTTCCGCCTGCTGGTTCCCTACGAGCAGTACTTC
>TRBV6-1|TRBD2|-|TRBJ2-7
CASRLGGGYEQYF
TGTGCCAGCAGGCTCGGGGGGGGTTACGAGCAGTACTTC
>TRBV18|-|-|TRBJ2-1
CASSPEGVVGEQFF
TGTGCCAGCTCACCAGAGGGCGTCGTAGGGGAGCAGTTCTTC
>TRBV19|-|-|TRBJ2-7
CASTLSRDTWNEQYF
TGTGCCAGTACTTTAAGCAGGGACACCTGGAACGAGCAGTACTTC
>TRBV9|TRBD2|-|TRBJ2-7
CASSVAASGSGEQYF
TGTGCCAGCAGCGTAGCGGCTAGCGGGAGTGGCGAGCAGTACTTC
>TRBV7-9|-|-|TRBJ2-1
CSSSLAAGITNEQFF
TGTTCCAGCAGCCTCGCAGCCGGGATAACCAATGAGCAGTTCTTC
>TRBV7-9|TRBD2|-|TRBJ2-7
CASESGGLSSYEQYF
TGTGCCAGCGAGAGCGGGGGGTTAAGCTCCTACGAGCAGTACTTC
>TRBV9|-|-|TRBJ1-1
CASSVGGRGDTEAFF
TGTGCCAGCAGCGTAGGGGGGAGGGGGGACACTGAAGCTTTCTTT
>TRBV7-2|TRBD2|few|TRBJ2-2
CASSLVSPGLGVTGELFF
TGTGCCAGCAGCTTAGTGTCCCCAGGACTAGGGGTCACCGGGGAGCTGTTTTTT
>TRBV27|-|-|TRBJ1-5
CASSLSPEENQPQHF
TGTGCCAGCAGTTTATCGCCGGAGGAGAATCAGCCCCAGCATTTT
>TRBV7-8|TRBD2|-|TRBJ2-7
CASSGGGLGSYEQYF
TGTGCCAGCAGCGGGGGGGGTCTGGGCTCCTACGAGCAGTACTTC
>TRBV7-3|-|once|TRBJ2-2
CASSLTRDRPNTGELFF
TGTGCCAGCAGCTTAACGCGGGACAGACCGAACACCGGGGAGCTGTTTTTT
>TRBV6-5|TRBD1|-|TRBJ1-2
CASSYSDRGFDYGYTF
TGTGCCAGCAGTTACTCCGACAGGGGCTTTGACTATGGCTACACCTTC
>TRBV6-1|-|few|TRBJ2-3
CASSPAGAPDTQYF
TGTGCCAGTTCCCCCGCGGGGGCCCCAGATACGCAGTATTTT
>TRBV7-9|TRBD1|-|TRBJ2-6
CASSLGQGSGANVLTF
TGTGCCAGCAGCTTAGGACAGGGCTCTGGGGCCAACGTCCTGACTTTC
>TRBV11-1|TRBD1|-|TRBJ1-1
CASSRDTGALNTEAFF
TGTGCCAGCAGCCGGGATACAGGGGCCCTGAACACTGAAGCTTTCTTT
>TRBV4-1|-|-|TRBJ1-2
CAARGVGQGRGVGYTF
TGCGCCGCCAGGGGAGTTGGGCAGGGCCGAGGTGTCGGCTACACCTTC
>TRBV14|TRBD2|-|TRBJ2-2
CASSQDMRGSGELFF
TGTGCCAGCAGCCAAGATATGCGGGGGAGCGGGGAGCTGTTTTTT
>TRBV7-2|TRBD1|-|TRBJ2-7
CASRGQPNSYEQYF
TGTGCCAGTAGGGGACAGCCTAACTCCTACGAGCAGTACTTC
>TRBV5-1|TRBD1|-|TRBJ2-3
CASSLRTGAADTQYF
TGCGCCAGCAGCTTACGGACAGGGGCAGCAGATACGCAGTATTTT
>TRBV5-1|TRBD2|-|TRBJ2-7
CASSLGTSGGVSPYEQYF
TGCGCCAGCAGCTTGGGGACTAGCGGGGGGGTTTCCCCCTACGAGCAGTACTTC
>TRBV27|-|-|TRBJ1-5
CASSFDINNQPQHF
TGTGCCAGCAGTTTTGACATAAACAATCAGCCCCAGCATTTT
>TRBV7-3|-|-|TRBJ2-1
CASSLASALNEQFF
TGTGCCAGCAGCTTAGCTAGCGCCCTGAATGAGCAGTTCTTC
>TRBV29-1|TRBD1|-|TRBJ2-3
CSEGQGLADTQYF
TGCAGCGAGGGACAGGGTTTAGCAGATACGCAGTATTTT
>TRBV19|-|-|TRBJ1-1
CASTLRGSNNEAFF
TGTGCCAGTACCTTGAGGGGGAGTAACAACGAAGCTTTCTTT
>TRBV4-2|-|-|TRBJ2-7
CASSQARTLGRTYEQYF
TGTGCCAGCAGCCAAGCCCGGACTTTAGGGAGGACCTACGAGCAGTACTTC
>TRBV19|-|-|TRBJ2-1
CASSRGSSYNEQFF
TGTGCCAGTAGTAGAGGTAGCTCCTACAATGAGCAGTTCTTC
>TRBV10-3|-|-|TRBJ1-4
CAAGGKTNEKLFF
TGTGCCGCGGGGGGGAAAACTAATGAAAAACTGTTTTTT
>TRBV7-9|TRBD2|-|TRBJ2-1
CSSSFTSGNEQFF
TGTTCCAGCAGCTTCACTAGCGGCAATGAGCAGTTCTTC
>TRBV5-5|-|few|TRBJ2-1
CASSPGAGLYNEQFF
TGTGCCAGCAGCCCCGGGGCGGGGCTATACAATGAGCAGTTCTTC
>TRBV11-3|TRBD2|-|TRBJ2-1
CASSSLADSDNEQFF
TGTGCCAGCAGCTCACTAGCGGATTCAGACAATGAGCAGTTCTTC
>TRBV5-5|-|-|TRBJ2-7
CASSVNVQVSYEQYF
TGTGCCAGCAGCGTAAACGTGCAGGTATCCTACGAGCAGTACTTC
>TRBV6-5|-|-|TRBJ1-6
CATRFGGESNSPLHF
TGTGCCACCAGATTTGGTGGGGAGAGTAATTCACCCCTCCACTTT
>TRBV7-3|TRBD2|-|TRBJ2-5
CASSSIAGGGTQYF
TGTGCCAGCAGTAGTATAGCGGGAGGGGGGACCCAGTACTTC
>TRBV5-1|-|-|TRBJ1-4
CASSFGVRHEKLFF
TGCGCCAGCAGCTTCGGGGTCAGACATGAAAAACTGTTTTTT
>TRBV5-1|-|-|TRBJ2-7
CASSLFPPGYEQYF
TGCGCCAGCAGCTTATTTCCCCCCGGCTACGAGCAGTACTTC